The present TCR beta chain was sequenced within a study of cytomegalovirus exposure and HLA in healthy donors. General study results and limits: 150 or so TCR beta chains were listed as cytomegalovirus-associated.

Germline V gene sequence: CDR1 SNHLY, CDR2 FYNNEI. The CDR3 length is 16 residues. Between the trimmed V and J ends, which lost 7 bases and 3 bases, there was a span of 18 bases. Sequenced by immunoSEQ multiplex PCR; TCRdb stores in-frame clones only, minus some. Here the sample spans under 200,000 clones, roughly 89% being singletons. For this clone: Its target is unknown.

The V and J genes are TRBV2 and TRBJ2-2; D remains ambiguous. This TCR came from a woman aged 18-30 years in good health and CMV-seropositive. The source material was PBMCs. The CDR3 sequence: CASTARDILYTGELFF. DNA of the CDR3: TGTGCCAGCACCGCAAGAGACATCTTATACACCGGGGAGCTGTTTTTT.